This record concerns one T cell receptor beta chain sequence. This receptor's antigen is unknown. No base quality values were provided; no much bigger clone lies one nucleotide off. The sequencing machine was an Illumina HiSeq 1500. The public sequencing data were trimmed at Q25 with fastp and processed into clonotypes with MiXCR by TCRdb, which kept only in-frame beta chains. Merged by CDR3 protein, the rows form single entries marked with the most common genes and DNA. The sample table holds around 360,000 distinct CDR3 sequences, of which just under 35% were seen once. The ten top clones hold about 14% of the sample. This sample is part of a study of T cell repertoires in cytomegalovirus infection (dated by TCRdb to between 2018 and 2021). As for the study more broadly: Alongside well-studied HLA-B-restricted epitopes, the peptide stimulations were aimed at recently identified HLA-C-restricted CMV epitopes, whose presentation resists viral immunomodulation. Donor HLA type was relevant to the analysis, as public TCR beta signatures indicated carriage of CMV infection together with the matching HLA type. What the authors observed across the whole study: Cumulative frequency of public TCR beta family members discriminated carriers of CMV infection plus the relevant HLA type in this cohort and an independent approximately 350-donor cohort. The ex vivo response was dominated by HLA-C-restricted CMV-specific TCR beta clonotypes, which also provided the single most frequent clonotype in two of eight donors.

CDR1 and CDR2 were assigned from the germline V gene as SGHVS and FQNEAQ. From cysteine to phenylalanine, the CDR3 is 17 amino acids long. The DNA shown is the 51-base CDR3, in frame from base 1. The junction shows trimming of 5 bases on V and 0 bases on J, plus 17 bases between the germline ends. The treatment or condition label for this specimen denotes: in vitro stimulation with specific CMV peptide epitopes to enrich CMV-specific T cells. This TCR was sampled from a human donor in good health (CMV status not recorded). Some clones in this sample may be carry-over from other donors' samples. The starting material was cultured PBMCs, obtained from culture after CMV antigen stimulation. The rearranged segments are TRBV7-8 and TRBJ1-3; TRBD1 could be the D gene, as 6 bases match. The CDR3 reads as follows: CASSTQIQGHSGNTIYF. DNA sequence: TGTGCCAGCAGCACTCAAATTCAGGGACACTCTGGAAACACCATATATTTT.